Included here is one T cell receptor (beta chain) sequence, with context. Its recognized antigen is unknown. Base quality data are lacking; no much larger clone is found one base away. The entry originates in a study of blood T cell repertoires in COVID-19 (TCRdb year 2020). For context, the study as a whole: The collaborator samples originated in the United States, Italy and Spain and spanned the acute and convalescent phases of COVID-19. The prospective study material was composed of cDNA or gDNA derived from T cells, B-cell-depleted T cells, or PBMCs. Subjects who had been exposed to COVID-19, were actively infected with it, or had recovered from it provided the deeply sampled blood TCRbeta repertoires that made up the dataset. The repertoires were made available in a free public database intended to serve as a resource for research on the immune response to SARS-CoV-2. Samples were obtained from the ongoing ImmuneRACE study (first 160 participants) and from 1,254 subjects provided by 6 global collaborators. Sample metadata almost always included a de-identified subject ID, COVID-19 status, age in years and sex. Where HLA class I and class II types were available, the types were taken from metadata supplied by the sample provider, not from assay-based typing. Here is what the overall study found, with its caveats: How much clinical and demographic metadata was included differed by source and by participant, and the metadata was provided uncurated.

TCRbeta CDR3 regions were amplified from genomic DNA by means of the immunoSEQ Assay, a bias-controlled multiplex PCR. Per the original workflow: Within the assay, amplification of reference gene primers was used to estimate how many nucleated cells each sample contained. To quantify the absolute abundance of each unique TCRbeta CDR3 rearrangement, sequence reads were collapsed and filtered. Productive Simpson clonality was computed per sample as the square root of Simpson's diversity index over productive rearrangements. Held by TCRdb, this immuneACCESS table contains in-frame sequences only and omits some clones. Under half of the omission traces to an unresolved V gene where checked; the cause of the rest is unknown. D and trimming were read from the DNA, whereas the V and J calls and clone size are those reported in that table. The sample profile shows 210,000 or so clones; 70% to 90% of them were found once. Of the sample, 12% is held by the ten largest clones.

Samples from volunteer blood donors who had recovered from COVID-19 were contributed by a second Seattle source. Each collaborating institution followed its own protocols to collect whole blood in K2EDTA tubes. For TCRbeta analysis, collaborator samples were shipped as frozen whole blood, as isolated PBMCs, or as DNA extracted from either sample type. This clonotype was sampled from a woman between 18 and 29 years old who had recovered from COVID-19. Specimen: peripheral blood.

The CDR3 in this case is CASSGSGQDDLRTDTQYF. Here is the DNA: TGTGCCAGCAGCGGGTCGGGACAGGATGACCTTCGCACAGATACGCAGTATTTT. The rearrangement combines TRBV7-3 with TRBJ2-3; 8 of the junction bases match TRBD1. CDR3 length: 18 amino acids, cysteine to phenylalanine. Just the 54-base CDR3 DNA is kept, in frame starting at base 1. CDR1 and CDR2 were assigned from the germline V gene as SGHTA and FQGTGA. Here V drops 5 bases and J drops 1 base, and the junction holds 14 bases not matched to any gene.